These 5 T cell receptor beta chains were all obtained from the same sample, sequenced in a study of glioma-infiltrating T cells after dendritic cell vaccination. The protocol was immunoSEQ multiplex PCR, while the TCRdb copy is restricted to in-frame clones and leaves out a portion. The sample holds over 55,000 clones, about four fifths seen once. The time point is: after dendritic cell vaccination, including at tumor progression/relapse. Specimen: blood, collected after dendritic cell vaccination. These receptors all stem from a human donor with glioblastoma.

This chain links TRBV27 with TRBJ1-1; D remains ambiguous. The CDR3 spans 14 residues. The germline V and J ends were trimmed by 3 bases and 0 bases, with 8 bases remaining between them. Germline loops: CDR1 MNHEY, CDR2 SMNVEV (reference sequence). CDR3 residues: CASSLGRMNTEAFF. The DNA for the CDR3 is TGTGCCAGCAGTTTGGGCCGGATGAACACTGAAGCTTTCTTT.

This clone was seen once. The chain uses TRBV6-6 and TRBJ2-2; 7 nucleotides line up with TRBD1. The CDR3 is made up of 15 amino acids. V gave up 5 bases and J gave up 0 bases; unmatched junction bases: 3. CDR1 MNHNY and CDR2 SVGAGI come from the germline V gene (reference sequence). The CDR3 sequence is CASSDRDANTGELFF. The CDR3 region has the DNA TGTGCCAGCAGTGACAGGGATGCGAACACCGGGGAGCTGTTTTTT.

The chain combines TRBV7-2 with TRBJ2-7, with 12 positions matching TRBD1. With 5 bases clipped from V and 5 bases from J, the junction kept 13 bases outside the gene matches. Germline assignment: CDR1 SGHTA and CDR2 FQGNSA. The CDR3 runs to 17 residues. CDR3 loop: CASSPRPAGQGANEQYF. The CDR3 DNA is TGTGCCAGCAGCCCACGCCCGGCGGGACAGGGGGCCAACGAGCAGTACTTC. Complete variable domain (other parts from reference TRBV7-2 and TRBJ2-7): GAGVSQSPSNKVTEKGKDVELRCDPISGHTALYWYRQSLGQGLEFLIYFQGNSAPDKSGLPSDRFSAERTGGSVSTLTIQRTQQEDSAVYLCASSPRPAGQGANEQYFGPGTRLTVT.

The rearrangement uses TRBV7-2 and TRBJ2-7; 8 bases align to TRBD1. The V gene end was trimmed by 5 bases and the J gene end by 2 bases; junction bases not matched to a gene: 5. The CDR3 runs to 14 residues. The germline gives CDR1 SGHTA, CDR2 FQGNSA. In nucleotides, the CDR3 is TGTGCCAGCAGCCCGGACAGGGCGACCTACGAGCAGTACTTC. It translates to CASSPDRATYEQYF.

This chain uses TRBV5-4 with TRBJ1-1; D might be TRBD1 (5 bases). V shed 0 bases and J shed 2 bases, with 8 bases lying between them. This CDR3 is 14 amino acids long. CDR1 SGHNT and CDR2 YYREEE come from the germline V gene (reference sequence). The CDR3 nucleotides are TGTGCCAGCAGCTTGGGGGGGACTAACACTGAAGCTTTCTTT. Its protein is CASSLGGTNTEAFF. The full variable domain, its missing parts supplied by reference TRBV5-4 and TRBJ1-1, is ETGVTQSPTHLIKTRGQQVTLRCSSQSGHNTVSWYQQALGQGPQFIFQYYREEENGRGNFPPRFSGLQFPNYSSELNVNALELDDSALYLCASSLGGTNTEAFFGQGTRLTVV.